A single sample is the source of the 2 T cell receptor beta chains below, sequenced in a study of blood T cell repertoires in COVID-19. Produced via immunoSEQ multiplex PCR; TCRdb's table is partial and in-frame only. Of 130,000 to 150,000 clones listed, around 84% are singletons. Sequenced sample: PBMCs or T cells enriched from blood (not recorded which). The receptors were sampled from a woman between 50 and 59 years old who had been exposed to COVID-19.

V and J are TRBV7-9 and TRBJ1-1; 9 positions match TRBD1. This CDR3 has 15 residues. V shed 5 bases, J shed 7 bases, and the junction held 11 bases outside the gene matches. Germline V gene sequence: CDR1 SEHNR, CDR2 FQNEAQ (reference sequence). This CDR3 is CASSPPNRGQGEAFF. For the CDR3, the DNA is TGTGCCAGCAGCCCACCGAATAGGGGACAGGGTGAAGCTTTCTTT.

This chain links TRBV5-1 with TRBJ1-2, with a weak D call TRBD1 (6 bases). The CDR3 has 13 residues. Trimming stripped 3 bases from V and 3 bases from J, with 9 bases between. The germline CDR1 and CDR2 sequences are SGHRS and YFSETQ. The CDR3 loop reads CASSSQGDYGYTF. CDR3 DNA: TGCGCCAGCAGCTCACAGGGAGACTATGGCTACACCTTC.